The sequence of this T cell receptor (beta chain) was determined in a study of PD-1 blockade in classical Hodgkin lymphoma. About this clone itself: What it recognizes is unknown.

Only in-frame clones appear in the TCRdb table, and some are missing; sequencing was by immunoSEQ multiplex PCR. Of some 52,000 clones listed, 86% were seen once; the top ten hold 6.5% to 8%. As to time point: cycle 4 day 1 (C4D1), after more than five weeks of nivolumab. Every single patient, without exception, relapsed after autologous stem cell transplantation, and brentuximab vedotin exposure varied. Whole-study results and caveats: Sources of repertoire differences remain undefined, possibly disease activity or prior therapy. CD4+ but not CD8+ TCR diversity rose significantly by C4D1.

This receptor was obtained from a human donor with classical Hodgkin lymphoma. The sample in question was peripheral blood mononuclear cells (PBMCs), obtained before the fourth cycle of nivolumab.

The CDR3 reads CASSLTSGSTDTQYF. In nucleotides, the CDR3 is TGTGCCAGCAGTTTAACTAGCGGGAGCACAGATACGCAGTATTTT. The rearrangement uses TRBV27 and TRBJ2-3; 9 positions match TRBD2. The V gene's germline CDR1 is MNHEY and CDR2 SMNVEV (reference sequence). V was clipped by 2 bases and J by 0 bases; unmatched bases: 0. The CDR3 has 15 residues.